Below, 20 T cell receptor beta chains from the same sample are listed, as sequenced in a study of shared clonotypes between healthy human individuals. Sequencing used immunoSEQ multiplex PCR; TCRdb keeps in-frame clones, though not all of them. The table records hundreds of thousands of clones, roughly 77% of them present only once. Sequences were obtained from PBMCs. These receptors were taken from a middle-aged woman in good health. Some clones in this sample may be carry-over from other donors' samples.

This clone was counted many times. The CDR3 here is CSAQERYGYTF. The CDR3 DNA is TGCAGTGCGCAGGAACGTTATGGCTACACCTTC. The rearrangement links TRBV20-1 to TRBJ1-2; D call uncertain. Trimming cost V 6 bases and J 5 bases, with 10 bases left between them. CDR3 length: 11 amino acids. Per germline, CDR1 DFQATT and CDR2 SNEGSKA (reference sequence).

The V gene is TRBV6-5, the J gene TRBJ1-2; 8 bases agree with TRBD1. The ends lost 7 bases at V and 8 bases at J; junction bases unmatched: 6. Germline values: CDR1 MNHEY, CDR2 SVGAGI. The CDR3 is made up of 12 amino acids. DNA for the CDR3: TGTGCCAGCACGGACAGGGTAGAAGGCTACACCTTC. Its protein product is CASTDRVEGYTF.

As regards this clone: A much larger clone sits a single nucleotide away, making a read error possible. The identical CDR3 is also encoded by other nucleotide sequences in the sample. This sequence joins TRBV5-4 and TRBJ1-1, with unresolved D. Trimming took 0 bases from V and 0 from J, leaving 3 bases between them. The CDR3 is made up of 13 amino acids. Looked up from germline, CDR1 is SGHNT and CDR2 is YYREEE (reference sequence). The chain's CDR3 is CASSLGLNTEAFF. The CDR3 DNA reads TGTGCCAGCAGCTTGGGGCTGAACACTGAAGCTTTCTTT.

This clone was recorded only once. Other DNA sequences of this sample code for an identical CDR3. The V and J genes are TRBV7-3 and TRBJ2-5; either TRBD1 or TRBD2 may supply D (5 bases each). The CDR3 extends over 13 amino acids. Between the trimmed V and J ends, which lost 2 bases and 1 base, there was a span of 5 bases. Germline loops: CDR1 SGHTA, CDR2 FQGTGA. The CDR3 sequence: CASSLGGQETQYF. The CDR3 DNA sequence: TGTGCCAGCAGCTTAGGGGGCCAAGAGACCCAGTACTTC. Looking up the rest from reference TRBV7-3 and TRBJ2-5 gives the full variable domain: GAGVSQTPSNKVTEKGKYVELRCDPISGHTALYWYRQSLGQGPEFLIYFQGTGAADDSGLPNDRFFAVRPEGSVSTLKIQRTERGDSAVYLCASSLGGQETQYFGPGTRLLVL.

This clone showed up many times. The chain employs TRBV7-2 and TRBJ2-7; 11 nucleotides line up with TRBD2. V was clipped by 5 bases and J by 2 bases; unmatched bases: 5. Germline V gene sequence: CDR1 SGHTA, CDR2 FQGNSA. CDR3 length: 15 amino acids. CDR3: CASSVLAGAAYEQYF. CDR3 nucleotide sequence: TGTGCCAGCAGCGTACTAGCGGGGGCCGCCTACGAGCAGTACTTC.

In DNA form, the CDR3 reads TGTGCCAGCAGTTACACCTTCACCAGGGTGAGCACTGAAGCTTTCTTT. Translating gives CASSYTFTRVSTEAFF. This chain connects TRBV6-5 to TRBJ1-1, with D possibly being TRBD1 (5 bases). Trimming pared 2 bases from V and 4 bases from J, leaving 17 bases between. CDR1 is MNHEY, CDR2 SVGAGI, per germline. CDR3 length: 16 amino acids.

The chain employs TRBV5-1 and TRBJ2-1; TRBD1 agrees at 12 bases. In germline, CDR1 is SGHRS, CDR2 YFSETQ. Losses at the gene ends were 4 bases for V and 8 bases for J; bases not matched to a gene: 10. The CDR3 sequence is 16 residues long. CDR3 DNA sequence: TGCGCCAGCAGCGGCGAGGGACAGGGGGCAATCGATGAGCAGTTCTTC. This encodes CASSGEGQGAIDEQFF.

The V and J genes are TRBV28 and TRBJ2-7; TRBD1 matches at 7 bases. V trimming: 2 bases; J trimming: 7 bases; junction bases outside the gene matches: 14. The germline V gene encodes CDR1 MDHEN and CDR2 SYDVKM. The CDR3 loop spans 16 amino acids. Here the CDR3 reads CASSLGPKTTGEEQYF. The CDR3 DNA reads TGTGCCAGCAGTTTAGGCCCGAAAACTACAGGGGAAGAGCAGTACTTC. The full variable domain, rest sourced from reference TRBV28 and TRBJ2-7, is DVKVTQSSRYLVKRTGEKVFLECVQDMDHENMFWYRQDPGLGLRLIYFSYDVKMKEKGDIPEGYSVSREKKERFSLILESASTNQTSMYLCASSLGPKTTGEEQYFGPGTRLTVT.

There are a few counts of this clone. The rearrangement joins TRBV25-1 to TRBJ2-6; TRBD1 might be the D (6 bases). Germline CDR1 and CDR2: MGHDK and SYGVNS. This CDR3 contains 17 residues. V was trimmed by 2 bases and J by 4 bases, leaving 15 bases between them. CDR3 bases: TGTGCCAGCAGTGAAGTCGGTACAGGGACCGGGGCCAACGTCCTGACTTTC. It codes for CASSEVGTGTGANVLTF. Based on the CDR3 plus reference TRBV25-1 and TRBJ2-6, the full variable domain is EADIYQTPRYLVIGTGKKITLECSQTMGHDKMYWYQQDPGMELHLIHYSYGVNSTEKGDLSSESTVSRIRTEHFPLTLESARPSHTSQYLCASSEVGTGTGANVLTFGAGSRLTVL.

This clone has just a few counts. The chain couples TRBV7-8 to TRBJ1-2; a possible D gene is TRBD1 (5 bases). V gave up 5 bases and J gave up 2 bases, with 12 bases separating them. Germline V gives CDR1 SGHVS, CDR2 FQNEAQ. The CDR3 has 14 residues. The DNA of the CDR3 is TGTGCCAGCAGCAAATCGGGGCAGAACTATGGCTACACCTTC. Translated, it gives CASSKSGQNYGYTF.

The chain couples TRBV21-1 to TRBJ2-1. TRBV21-1 is given as a pseudogene. The CDR3 spans 14 residues. The CDR3 nucleotides are TGTGCCAGCAGCAATTGGGGTCTCTCCAATGAGCAGTTCTTC. As protein: CASSNWGLSNEQFF.

This clone came up once. This chain uses TRBV5-1 with TRBJ2-5; no definite D call. The length of the CDR3 is 15 residues. Trimming left V 4 bases short and J 1 base short, with 14 bases between. Germline V CDR1 and CDR2: SGHRS, YFSETQ. For the CDR3, the DNA is TGCGCCAGCAGCCAACCCCAAAGCACCCAAGAGACCCAGTACTTC. This translates into CASSQPQSTQETQYF.

Comments on this clone: At one end, the junction sequence differs from germline, possibly due to a read error. The chain has TRBV29-1 and TRBJ2-1; TRBD2 matches 10 bases. Germline V CDR1 and CDR2: SQVTM, ANQGSEA. The CDR3 sequence is 15 residues long. CDR3 DNA: TGCAGCGTGGAAGCGGTACTAGCGGGGTACAATGAGCAGTTCTTC. Its translation: CSVEAVLAGYNEQFF.

The gene calls are TRBV5-1 and TRBJ2-3; the match to TRBD2 covers 7 bases. The length of the CDR3 is 17 residues. Trimming removed 0 bases from V and 4 bases from J; junction bases left unmatched: 11. Germline values: CDR1 SGHRS, CDR2 YFSETQ. This chain's CDR3 is CASSLGSSGEGPDTQYF. The CDR3 coding sequence is TGCGCCAGCAGCTTGGGTTCATCGGGGGAGGGGCCAGATACGCAGTATTTT.

The chain is built from TRBV5-1 and TRBJ1-2; no reliable D call. The CDR3 loop spans 12 amino acids. V lost 0 bases and J 8 bases, leaving 8 bases between the germline ends. Germline V gene sequence: CDR1 SGHRS, CDR2 YFSETQ. In DNA form, the CDR3 reads TGCGCCAGCAGCTTGGAGAGCGTGGGCTACACCTTC. This sequence encodes CASSLESVGYTF.

The J gene is TRBJ2-2, the V gene TRBV5-1; D call uncertain. V was trimmed by 0 bases and J by 1 base, leaving 7 bases between them. The CDR3 runs 15 residues. Germline V gives CDR1 SGHRS, CDR2 YFSETQ. The CDR3 spells CASSLVTENTGELFF. In DNA form, the CDR3 reads TGCGCCAGCAGCTTGGTTACAGAGAACACCGGGGAGCTGTTTTTT.

This chain connects TRBV7-8 to TRBJ2-4; D might be TRBD2 (6 bases). The ends were cut back, 4 bases at V and 0 bases at J, with 13 bases in the middle. Germline V gene sequence: CDR1 SGHVS, CDR2 FQNEAQ. The CDR3 runs to 16 residues. CDR3 loop: CASSSSSELAKNIQYF. CDR3 nucleotides: TGTGCCAGCAGCTCCTCTAGCGAGCTAGCCAAAAACATTCAGTACTTC. The full variable domain, in which reference TRBV7-8 and TRBJ2-4 provide the parts outside the CDR3, is GAGVSQSPRYKVAKRGQDVALRCDPISGHVSLFWYQQALGQGPEFLTYFQNEAQLDKSGLPSDRFFAERPEGSVSTLKIQRTQQEDSAVYLCASSSSSELAKNIQYFGAGTRLSVL.

There are a few counts of this clone. The chain links TRBV4-3 to TRBJ2-1; no firm D call. The V and J ends lost 0 bases and 4 bases respectively, with 10 bases between them. CDR3 length: 15 residues. Germline V gene lookup returns CDR1 LGHNA and CDR2 YSLEER. The CDR3 nucleotides read TGCGCCAGCAGCCAAGAGACCTGGGGATACAATGAGCAGTTCTTC. This codes for CASSQETWGYNEQFF.

The chain uses TRBV7-8 and TRBJ2-2, with TRBD1 matching 11 bases. The germline V gene encodes CDR1 SGHVS and CDR2 FQNEAQ. V lost 0 bases and J lost 7; bases outside the gene matches: 10. This CDR3 region has 18 residues. CDR3 amino acids: CASSLAPRTGGDVGELFF. CDR3 nucleotide sequence: TGTGCCAGCAGCTTAGCGCCCCGGACAGGGGGCGATGTCGGGGAGCTGTTTTTT.

This rearrangement joins TRBV4-3 to TRBJ1-2, with a tentative D call TRBD1 (5 bases). The CDR3 sequence is 14 residues long. V was clipped by 3 bases and J by 5 bases, with 13 bases between them. Germline loops: CDR1 LGHNA, CDR2 YSLEER. The CDR3 region has the DNA TGCGCCAGCAGCCACTCCCGGGACGGGTATGGCTACACCTTC. Translated, it gives CASSHSRDGYGYTF.